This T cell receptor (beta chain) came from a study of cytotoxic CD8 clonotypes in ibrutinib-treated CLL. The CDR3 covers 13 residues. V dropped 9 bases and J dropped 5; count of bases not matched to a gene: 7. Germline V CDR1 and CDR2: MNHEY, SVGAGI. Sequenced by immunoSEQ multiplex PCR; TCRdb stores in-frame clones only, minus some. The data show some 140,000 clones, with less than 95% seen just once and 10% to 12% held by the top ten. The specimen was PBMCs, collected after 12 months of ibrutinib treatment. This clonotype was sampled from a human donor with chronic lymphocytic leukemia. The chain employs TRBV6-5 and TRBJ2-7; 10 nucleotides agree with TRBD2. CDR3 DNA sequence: TGTGCCAGTGGGCTAGCGGGAGTCAACGAGCAGTACTTC. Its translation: CASGLAGVNEQYF.